Following are 17 T cell receptor beta chains from one sample sequenced in a study of T cell clonotyping in hematopoietic cell transplantation. Time point: recipient sample about 28 days before transplant, after cytoreduction. Method: immunoSEQ multiplex PCR; TCRdb's copy keeps in-frame clones and lacks some. The sample lists about 27,000 clones, around 70% seen once, with 5% to 6.5% in the top ten. Sequencing was performed on peripheral blood mononuclear cells, taken before stem cell transplant. Source of these receptors: a middle-aged man with myelodysplastic syndrome. Some clones in this sample may be carry-over from other donors' samples.

The rearrangement joins TRBV6-1 to TRBJ2-5; perhaps TRBD1 as D (5 bases). The ends were cut back, 11 bases at V and 2 bases at J, with 12 bases in the middle. Germline V gene lookup returns CDR1 MNHNS and CDR2 SASEGT. The CDR3 sequence is 12 residues long. The DNA for the CDR3 is TGTGCCGTGGGAACAGGTCAAGAGACCCAGTACTTC. Amino acid sequence: CAVGTGQETQYF.

The chain joins TRBV30 to TRBJ1-5; 7 positions match TRBD1. J lost 4 bases, V lost 0 bases, and 9 bases had no gene match. CDR3 length: 16 amino acids. Germline V gene sequence: CDR1 GTSNPN, CDR2 SVGIG (reference sequence). The CDR3 is CAWSVVNRGRNQPQHF. CDR3 DNA: TGTGCCTGGAGTGTCGTGAACAGGGGAAGGAATCAGCCCCAGCATTTT.

V is TRBV29-1 and J is TRBJ2-3, with TRBD1 matching over 9 bases. With 0 bases clipped from V and 0 bases from J, the junction kept 7 bases outside the gene matches. This CDR3 contains 17 residues. CDR1 and CDR2 from the germline V gene are SQVTM and ANQGSEA. In nucleotides, the CDR3 is TGCAGCGTTGAAGATCCCAAGGGACAGGGAAGCACAGATACGCAGTATTTT. This translates into CSVEDPKGQGSTDTQYF.

V usage is TRBV29-1 and J usage is TRBJ2-7; D unclear. The CDR3 extends over 13 amino acids. The germline CDR1 and CDR2 sequences are SQVTM and ANQGSEA. V lost 4 bases, J lost 2 bases, and 12 bases lay in between. CDR3 in DNA: TGCAGCGTTGGTCGCGGCGACACCTACGAGCAGTACTTC. This encodes CSVGRGDTYEQYF.

J is TRBJ1-2 and V is TRBV6-1; 7 bases match TRBD1. Losses at the gene ends were 6 bases for V and 7 bases for J; bases not matched to a gene: 8. Per germline, CDR1 MNHNS and CDR2 SASEGT. The CDR3 spans 13 residues. DNA for the CDR3: TGTGCCAGCAGACCAACAGGGGCGAGTGGCTACACCTTC. Translated, it gives CASRPTGASGYTF.

The chain couples TRBV2 to TRBJ2-3; D remains ambiguous. The CDR3 sequence is 16 residues long. Germline-derived CDR1 and CDR2 are SNHLY and FYNNEI. Trimming took off 7 bases at V and 2 bases at J, with 19 bases between the two ends. DNA of the CDR3: TGTGCCAGCATCCCGCGGATCCTAAAGACCACAGATACGCAGTATTTT. This codes for CASIPRILKTTDTQYF.

The J gene is TRBJ2-7, the V gene TRBV28; 8 nucleotides line up with TRBD1. Trimming at V came to 8 bases and at J to 4 bases, leaving 7 bases not matched to a gene. The length of the CDR3 is 13 residues. Per germline, CDR1 MDHEN and CDR2 SYDVKM. CDR3 residues: CASHTGGRYEQYF. The CDR3 DNA sequence: TGTGCCAGCCATACAGGGGGTCGGTACGAGCAGTACTTC.

The chain combines TRBV4-2 with TRBJ2-3; D ambiguous. The CDR3 totals 15 residues. CDR1 is LGHNA and CDR2 is YNFKEQ in the germline V gene. With 0 bases removed from V and 4 bases from J, the gap between germline ends came to 11 bases. The CDR3 reads CASSQDHVESDTQYF. CDR3 DNA: TGTGCCAGCAGCCAAGATCACGTTGAGTCAGATACGCAGTATTTT.

The chain employs TRBV2 and TRBJ1-3, with a weak D call TRBD1 (6 bases). The germline V gene has CDR1 SNHLY and CDR2 FYNNEI. The CDR3 covers 14 residues. The V gene lost 7 bases and the J gene lost 0 bases, with 10 bases spanning the gap. The CDR3 DNA is TGTGCCAGCATCTACAGGGCCTCTGGAAACACCATATATTTT. It is translated as CASIYRASGNTIYF.

CDR3 region: CASSILRGEQFF. CDR3 bases: TGTGCCAGTAGTATACTCCGGGGTGAGCAGTTCTTC. The chain couples TRBV19 to TRBJ2-1, with D possibly TRBD2 on 5 matching bases. The germline V gene has CDR1 LNHDA and CDR2 SQIVND (reference sequence). Trimming pared 2 bases from V and 9 bases from J, leaving 8 bases between. The CDR3 totals 12 residues.

V and J are TRBV28 and TRBJ2-1; 11 bases match TRBD2. The CDR3 contains 16 residues. Germline-derived CDR1 and CDR2 are MDHEN and SYDVKM. V gave up 1 base and J gave up 9 bases; unmatched junction bases: 8. In DNA, the CDR3 is TGTGCCAGCAGTTTATCCCCTAGCGGGAGGCGTTTTGAGCAGTTCTTC. It encodes CASSLSPSGRRFEQFF.

V and J are TRBV6-5 and TRBJ2-1; TRBD1 might be the D (5 bases). V was cut by 6 bases and J by 0 bases, with 12 bases left in between. CDR3 size: 15 residues. The germline gives CDR1 MNHEY, CDR2 SVGAGI. The CDR3 sequence: CASRYLDSSYNEQFF. CDR3 in DNA: TGTGCCAGCAGATACCTTGACAGCTCCTACAATGAGCAGTTCTTC.

In nucleotides, the CDR3 is TGTGCCAGCAGCTTATCAGGGGCAGGGGGCGACTATGGCTACACCTTC. It encodes CASSLSGAGGDYGYTF. The chain joins TRBV7-9 to TRBJ1-2, with 8 bases aligning to TRBD1. This CDR3 has 16 residues. Germline V gives CDR1 SEHNR, CDR2 FQNEAQ (reference sequence). The ends lost 2 bases at V and 3 bases at J; junction bases unmatched: 8.

V gene TRBV6-5 combines with J gene TRBJ1-2; TRBD1 is a possible D gene (5 bases). V lost 6 bases, J lost 7 bases, and 15 bases lay in between. The CDR3 contains 13 residues. Looked up from germline, CDR1 is MNHEY and CDR2 is SVGAGI. CDR3: CASSALQGGGYTF. The CDR3 coding sequence is TGTGCCAGCAGCGCCCTGCAGGGAGGTGGCTACACCTTC.

The rearrangement joins TRBV6-6 to TRBJ1-4; 8 bases map to TRBD1. CDR3 length equals 13 residues. J gave up 10 bases and V 6 bases, and 7 bases lay outside the gene matches. From germline, CDR1 is MNHNY and CDR2 SVGAGI (reference sequence). The CDR3 DNA follows: TGTGCCAGCAGCAGGACAGGGTCAGTAAAACTGTTTTTT. Its protein product is CASSRTGSVKLFF.

The V gene is TRBV4-1, the J gene TRBJ1-1; D ambiguous. Germline CDR1 is MGHRA and CDR2 is YSYEKL. V gave up 0 bases and J gave up 9 bases, with 11 bases separating them. This CDR3 spans 13 amino acids. The CDR3 sequence: CASSQEFTQKAFF. Here the CDR3 DNA reads TGCGCCAGCAGCCAAGAGTTCACCCAGAAAGCTTTCTTT.

The chain carries TRBV6-5 and TRBJ1-2; no clear D. The CDR3 has 14 amino acids. Germline values: CDR1 MNHEY, CDR2 SVGAGI. Trimming took 6 bases from V and 8 from J, leaving 19 bases between them. CDR3 region: CASRSGTFGSGYTF. The CDR3, as DNA: TGTGCCAGCAGGTCCGGAACCTTTGGGTCCGGCTACACCTTC.